This TCR beta chain was obtained from a study of CD8+ T cells in alopecia areata. About the research overall: Treated patients were dosed with oral tofacitinib, taking 5 to 10 mg twice daily. Scoring of treated patients' severity used the percentage of affected scalp area.

Broader study findings: Compared with normal scalp, lesional scalp had higher clonality and more expanded CD8+ clones.

Germline CDR1 and CDR2: MGHRA and YSYEKL. The V gene lost 4 bases and the J gene lost 1 base, with 13 bases spanning the gap. There are 15 residues in the CDR3. Details on this clone: Its antigen is not identified.

Regarding treatment: oral pan-JAK inhibitor, 5-10 mg twice daily. Samples from alopecia areata patients were lesional scalp punch biopsies and peripheral blood. Extracted from the samples, RNA was reverse transcribed into cDNA to serve as the sequencing template. Clones were sequenced by immunoSEQ multiplex PCR, and TCRdb holds only the in-frame ones, with some missing. The sample yields roughly 280,000 clones, approximately 60% seen once. V and J are TRBV4-1 and TRBJ1-1, with D tentatively TRBD1 (5 bases). This specimen was CD4+ T cells sorted from blood, taken around week 53, from a patient treated with tofacitinib. This TCR was sampled from a human donor with alopecia areata. The CDR3 protein is CASSRRVGENTEAFF. The CDR3 DNA is TGCGCCAGCAGCCGCAGGGTCGGGGAGAACACTGAAGCTTTCTTT.